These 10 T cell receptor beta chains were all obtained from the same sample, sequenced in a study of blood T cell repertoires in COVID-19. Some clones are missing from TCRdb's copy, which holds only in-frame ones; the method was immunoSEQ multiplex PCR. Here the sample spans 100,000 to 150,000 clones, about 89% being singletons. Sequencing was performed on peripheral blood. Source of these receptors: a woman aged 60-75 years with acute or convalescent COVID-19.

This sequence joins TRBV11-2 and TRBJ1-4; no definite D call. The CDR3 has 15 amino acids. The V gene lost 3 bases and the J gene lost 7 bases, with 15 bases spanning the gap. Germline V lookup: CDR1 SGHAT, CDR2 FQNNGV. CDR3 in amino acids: CASSFSTAAGEKLFF. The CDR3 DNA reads TGTGCCAGCAGCTTTTCGACGGCCGCGGGTGAAAAACTGTTTTTT.

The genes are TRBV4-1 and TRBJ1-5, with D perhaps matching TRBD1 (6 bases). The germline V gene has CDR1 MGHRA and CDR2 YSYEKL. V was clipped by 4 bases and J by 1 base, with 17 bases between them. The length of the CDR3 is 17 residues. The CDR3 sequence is CASSLWAAGVSNQPQHF. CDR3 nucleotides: TGCGCCAGCAGCCTGTGGGCCGCAGGGGTGAGCAATCAGCCCCAGCATTTT.

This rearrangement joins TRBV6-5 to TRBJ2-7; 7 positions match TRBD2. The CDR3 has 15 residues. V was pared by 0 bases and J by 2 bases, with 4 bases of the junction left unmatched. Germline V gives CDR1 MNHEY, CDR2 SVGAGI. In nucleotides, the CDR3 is TGTGCCAGCAGTTACTCTATGACTAGCCCCTACGAGCAGTACTTC. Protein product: CASSYSMTSPYEQYF.

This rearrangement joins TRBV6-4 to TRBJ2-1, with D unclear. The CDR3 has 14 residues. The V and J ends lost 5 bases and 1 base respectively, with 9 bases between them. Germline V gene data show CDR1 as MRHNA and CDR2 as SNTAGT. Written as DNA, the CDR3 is TGTGCCAGCAGTCAGACTCCTTCCTACAATGAGCAGTTCTTC. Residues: CASSQTPSYNEQFF.

Here the CDR3 reads CASNRQGDYGYTF. The DNA of the CDR3 is TGTGCCAGTAACCGACAGGGAGACTATGGCTACACCTTC. The V gene is TRBV19, the J gene TRBJ1-2; TRBD1 matches at 7 bases. Germline CDR1 reads LNHDA; CDR2 reads SQIVND (reference sequence). With 7 bases clipped from V and 3 bases from J, the junction kept 5 bases outside the gene matches. The CDR3 is made up of 13 amino acids.

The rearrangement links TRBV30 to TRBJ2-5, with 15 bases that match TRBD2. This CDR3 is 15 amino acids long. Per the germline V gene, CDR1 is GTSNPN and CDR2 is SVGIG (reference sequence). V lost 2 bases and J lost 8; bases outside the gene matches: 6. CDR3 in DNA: TGTGCCTGGAGTCGCGAGGGACTAGCGGGAGGCACCCAGTACTTC. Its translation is CAWSREGLAGGTQYF.

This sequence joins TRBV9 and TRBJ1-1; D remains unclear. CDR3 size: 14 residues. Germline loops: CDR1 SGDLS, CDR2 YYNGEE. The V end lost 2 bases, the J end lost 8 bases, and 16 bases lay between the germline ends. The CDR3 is CASSVSGSPSEAFF. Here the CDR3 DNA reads TGTGCCAGCAGCGTCTCCGGGAGCCCATCCGAAGCTTTCTTT.

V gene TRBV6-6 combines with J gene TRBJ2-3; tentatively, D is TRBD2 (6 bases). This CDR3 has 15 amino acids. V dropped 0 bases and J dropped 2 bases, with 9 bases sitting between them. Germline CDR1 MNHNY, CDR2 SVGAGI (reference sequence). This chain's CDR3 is CASSYSGGPTDTQYF. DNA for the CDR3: TGTGCCAGCAGTTACTCGGGGGGACCCACAGATACGCAGTATTTT.

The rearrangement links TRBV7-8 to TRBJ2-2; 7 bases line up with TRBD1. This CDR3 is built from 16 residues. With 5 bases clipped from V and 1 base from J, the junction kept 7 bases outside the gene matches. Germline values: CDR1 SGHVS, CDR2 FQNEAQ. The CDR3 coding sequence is TGTGCCAGCAGCGCAAGGGACAGCCGGAACACCGGGGAGCTGTTTTTT. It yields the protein CASSARDSRNTGELFF. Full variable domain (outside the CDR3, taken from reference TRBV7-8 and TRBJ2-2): GAGVSQSPRYKVAKRGQDVALRCDPISGHVSLFWYQQALGQGPEFLTYFQNEAQLDKSGLPSDRFFAERPEGSVSTLKIQRTQQEDSAVYLCASSARDSRNTGELFFGEGSRLTVL.

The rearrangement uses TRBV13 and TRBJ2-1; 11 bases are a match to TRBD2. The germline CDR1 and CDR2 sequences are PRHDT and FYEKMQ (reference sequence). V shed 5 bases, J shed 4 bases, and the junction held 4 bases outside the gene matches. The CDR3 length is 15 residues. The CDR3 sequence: CASSLRLAGYNEQFF. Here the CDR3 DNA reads TGTGCCAGCAGCCTCCGACTAGCGGGGTACAATGAGCAGTTCTTC.